The entry below describes one T cell receptor (beta chain). Antigen unknown. Sequencing used immunoSEQ multiplex PCR; TCRdb keeps in-frame clones, though not all of them. The table shows approximately 180,000 clones, with about 86% occurring only once. Germline V gene sequence: CDR1 MNHEY, CDR2 SVGAGI. The CDR3 has 15 residues. Trimming removed 5 bases from V and 0 bases from J, with 14 bases in between. This sample stems from a study of T cell responses to AZD1222 COVID-19 vaccine. Study-level points and caveats: There were mostly white British donors and more females than males, and clonal diversity was possibly underestimated. Two AZD1222 doses significantly raised spike-specific TCR breadth and depth over controls. Spike-wide vaccine-associated CD4 TCRs dominated at 160-218 and 743-854.

V and J are TRBV6-5 and TRBJ2-7, with D possibly TRBD2 on 7 matching bases. The clonotype comes from an adult in good health. Specimen: peripheral blood, collected on day 0 of AZD1222 vaccination. The CDR3 sequence is CASSPHRGASYEQYF. The CDR3 DNA sequence: TGTGCCAGCAGTCCCCACCGGGGGGCCTCCTACGAGCAGTACTTC.